This T cell receptor beta chain stems from a study of cytomegalovirus exposure and HLA in healthy donors. Germline CDR1 LGHNA, CDR2 YSLEER. This CDR3 is 15 amino acids long. Trimming took 0 bases from V and 4 from J; bases not matched to a gene: 4. The PCR ran on 60 Vbeta and 13 Jbeta primers. TCRdb's table, derived via immunoSEQ multiplex PCR, lists solely in-frame clones and lacks some. The table shows approximately 40,000 clones, with about nine tenths occurring only once. The specimen sequenced was PBMCs. The rearrangement uses TRBV4-3 and TRBJ1-1, with TRBD1 matching over 8 bases. The source is a woman aged 40 to 50 in good health and CMV-seropositive. The CDR3 reads CASSQDRTGSTEAFF. DNA of the CDR3: TGCGCCAGCAGCCAAGACCGGACAGGGAGCACTGAAGCTTTCTTT.